This TCR beta chain originates from a study of human T cells and chemical hapten exposure. This clonotype was seen a few times. What it binds is not known. The CDR3 sequence is 13 residues long. V trimming: 5 bases; J trimming: 3 bases; junction bases outside the gene matches: 5. Germline assignment: CDR1 DFQATT and CDR2 SNEGSKA (reference sequence). Time point: pre-sensitization, week 0. This sample's treatment: therapeutic diphenylcyclopropenone sensitization with weekly scalp DPC. Authors' methods: Individual samples carried between roughly 23,224 and 690,600 TCRs, with 85,000 to 100,000 as the median. TCRdb itself ran the RACE reads through MiXCR, one entry per CDR3 protein. These V and J calls rely on TCRdb rather than the paper's analysis. The table records some 250,000 distinct CDR3 sequences, approximately 7.5% of them present only once. General study points: Counts of TCRs above 1 in 1000 frequency stayed unchanged with DPC sensitization. Patch test score rose with PT1 expanded TCRs, significant at 8, 16, 32, not 4.

This clonotype was sampled from a man aged 18 to 30 with alopecia areata. Some clones in this sample may be carry-over from other donors' samples. This rearrangement joins TRBV20-1 to TRBJ2-7; 9 bases match TRBD2. Source: whole blood, taken in connection with sensitization to the hapten diphenylcyclopropenone (DPC). This CDR3 reads CSAPGTSSYEQYF. In DNA form, the CDR3 reads TGCAGTGCTCCCGGGACTAGCAGCTACGAGCAGTACTTC.